The 27 T cell receptor beta chains presented below share a single source sample, sequenced in a study of shared clonotypes between healthy human individuals. Libraries were prepared by immunoSEQ multiplex PCR; TCRdb keeps only in-frame clonotypes and omits some of them. The top ten hold about 13% of the sample, which has 450,000 to 500,000 clones, approximately 84% seen once. The sequencing sample was made of PBMCs. These receptors were taken from a woman in her 40s in good health. Some clones in this sample may be carry-over from other donors' samples.

This chain connects TRBV7-9 to TRBJ2-7; 7 bases map to TRBD2. The germline CDR1 and CDR2 sequences are SEHNR and FQNEAQ (reference sequence). The CDR3 is 14 amino acids. Trimming at V came to 4 bases and at J to 2 bases, leaving 5 bases not matched to a gene. CDR3 DNA sequence: TGTGCCAGCAGCTATCTAGCGGAAACCTACGAGCAGTACTTC. This sequence encodes CASSYLAETYEQYF.

V is TRBV5-3 and J is TRBJ2-7; D uncertain. TRBV5-3 is an open reading frame, and its role is uncertain. V gave up 4 bases and J gave up 4 bases, with 6 bases separating them. This CDR3 contains 11 residues. CDR3 region: CARSRQYEQYF. CDR3 bases: TGTGCCAGAAGCCGACAATACGAGCAGTACTTC.

This clone was found a few times. J is TRBJ1-5 and V is TRBV19; 7 bases are a match to TRBD1. V trimming: 10 bases; J trimming: 2 bases; junction bases outside the gene matches: 8. CDR1 is LNHDA and CDR2 is SQIVND in the germline V gene (reference sequence). The CDR3 extends over 14 amino acids. Here the CDR3 reads CATRGGVRNQPQHF. CDR3 DNA: TGTGCCACCAGGGGGGGCGTACGCAATCAGCCCCAGCATTTT.

The chain recombines TRBV7-9 with TRBJ2-3; TRBD2 aligns across 8 bases. CDR3 length equals 17 residues. Germline CDR1 reads SEHNR; CDR2 reads FQNEAQ (reference sequence). The trim removed 0 bases at V and 6 bases at J, leaving 11 bases unmatched. The CDR3 DNA is TGTGCCAGCAGCTTAGCGCTACTAGCGGCCCGGCGCGATACGCAGTATTTT. This encodes CASSLALLAARRDTQYF.

The chain links TRBV6-1 to TRBJ2-5; 7 bases line up with TRBD1. This CDR3 is built from 15 residues. V was pared by 0 bases and J by 4 bases, with 5 bases of the junction left unmatched. Per the germline V gene, CDR1 is MNHNS and CDR2 is SASEGT. The CDR3, as DNA: TGTGCCAGCAGTGAAGCGTTGAGGGGGCGAGAGACCCAGTACTTC. It yields the protein CASSEALRGRETQYF.

The J gene is TRBJ2-3, the V gene TRBV29-1; 10 bases agree with TRBD1. The CDR3 spans 14 residues. V dropped 6 bases and J dropped 8; count of bases not matched to a gene: 11. Germline-derived CDR1 and CDR2 are SQVTM and ANQGSEA. The CDR3 coding sequence is TGCAGCGTGCTGACAGGGGGCGCGGGGGCTACGCAGTATTTT. Its translation: CSVLTGGAGATQYF.

This sequence joins TRBV4-1 and TRBJ1-4; 7 bases agree with TRBD1. This CDR3 region has 15 residues. J lost 4 bases, V lost 1 base, and 3 bases had no gene match. Germline V gives CDR1 MGHRA, CDR2 YSYEKL. The CDR3 DNA follows: TGCGCCAGCAGCCAAGGGGACAGATTTAATGAAAAACTGTTTTTT. Amino acid sequence: CASSQGDRFNEKLFF.

The rearrangement links TRBV7-3 to TRBJ1-1; D might be TRBD1 (6 bases). Trimming removed 5 bases from V and 6 bases from J, with 13 bases in between. There are 13 residues in the CDR3. CDR1 is SGHTA, CDR2 FQGTGA, per germline. CDR3 nucleotide sequence: TGTGCCAGCAGCGTAAACAGGGTTTCTGAAGCTTTCTTT. Translated, it gives CASSVNRVSEAFF.

To note about this clone: It may be a read error: a sequence one base away is much more abundant. The chain is built from TRBV18 and TRBJ2-7, with D possibly being TRBD1 (5 bases). Germline V lookup: CDR1 KGHSH, CDR2 LQKENI. The CDR3 sequence is 15 residues long. CDR3 loop: CASSPRDSASSEQHF. The CDR3 DNA reads as TGTGCCAGCTCACCACGCGACAGCGCAAGTTCCGAGCAGCACTTC.

The chain employs TRBV28 and TRBJ1-1; 7 bases map to TRBD1. Germline loops: CDR1 MDHEN, CDR2 SYDVKM. The V segment lost 3 bases and the J segment 1 base; nucleotides outside the gene matches: 8. The CDR3 length is 16 residues. This CDR3 reads CASSFGAGTANTEAFF. DNA of the CDR3: TGTGCCAGCAGTTTTGGTGCCGGGACAGCGAACACTGAAGCTTTCTTT.

About this clone itself: Additional DNA sequences in this sample encode the identical CDR3. V gene TRBV28 combines with J gene TRBJ2-7, with D unclear. Trimming left V 2 bases short and J 3 bases short, with 2 bases between. The V gene's germline CDR1 is MDHEN and CDR2 SYDVKM. The CDR3 extends over 11 amino acids. The CDR3 nucleotides are TGTGCCAGCAGTTTAGTCTACGAGCAGTACTTC. As protein: CASSLVYEQYF.

The chain is built from TRBV19 and TRBJ2-3, with 12 bases identical to TRBD2. V gave up 7 bases and J gave up 4 bases; unmatched junction bases: 9. Germline assignment: CDR1 LNHDA and CDR2 SQIVND (reference sequence). The CDR3 has 16 residues. The CDR3 coding sequence is TGTGCCAGTATCCCAGGACTAGCGGGACGGCCAGATACGCAGTATTTT. Its translation: CASIPGLAGRPDTQYF. Variable domain in full (rest from reference TRBV19 and TRBJ2-3): DGGITQSPKYLFRKEGQNVTLSCEQNLNHDAMYWYRQDPGQGLRLIYYSQIVNDFQKGDIAEGYSVSREKKESFPLTVTSAQKNPTAFYLCASIPGLAGRPDTQYFGPGTRLTVL.

This clone was counted a few times. The chain couples TRBV2 to TRBJ2-7, with TRBD2 matching 15 bases. Germline-derived CDR1 and CDR2 are SNHLY and FYNNEI. J was trimmed by 9 bases and V by 7 bases; bases with no gene match: 22. This CDR3 comprises 19 residues. CDR3 in amino acids: CASTRRTSGRAVSEAGQYF. The DNA for the CDR3 is TGTGCCAGCACTCGGAGGACTAGCGGGAGGGCCGTCTCCGAGGCCGGGCAGTACTTC.

As regards this clone: This likely traces to a read error, being one base from a far larger clone. It is likely a read error, because the conserved phenylalanine at the end of the CDR3 is missing. The V and J genes are TRBV10-2 and TRBJ2-2, with D maybe TRBD2 (6 bases). This CDR3 contains 17 residues. Germline loops: CDR1 WSHSY, CDR2 SAAADI. V was shortened by 7 bases and J by 6 bases, with 24 bases between the two germline ends. The CDR3 nucleotides read TGCGCCAGCATTATTGGGGGGTTGAGGGCAACATCCGGGGAGCTGTTTGTT. Amino acids: CASIIGGLRATSGELFV.

The V call is TRBV7-3, the J call TRBJ2-3; 7 positions agree with TRBD2. With 8 bases clipped from V and 1 base from J, the junction kept 3 bases outside the gene matches. Per germline, CDR1 SGHTA and CDR2 FQGTGA. This CDR3 has 13 amino acids. The CDR3 sequence: CASGRAGTDTQYF. The CDR3 nucleotides are TGTGCCAGCGGGAGGGCCGGCACAGATACGCAGTATTTT.

The rearrangement uses TRBV5-4 and TRBJ2-2; 16 bases align to TRBD2. The CDR3 covers 19 residues. The V segment lost 4 bases and the J segment 5 bases; nucleotides outside the gene matches: 11. Germline values: CDR1 SGHNT, CDR2 YYREEE (reference sequence). The CDR3 is CASSPGGLAGGPQTGELFF. CDR3 nucleotide sequence: TGTGCCAGCAGCCCGGGGGGACTAGCGGGAGGGCCGCAAACCGGGGAGCTGTTTTTT. The full variable domain, completed using reference TRBV5-4 and TRBJ2-2, is ETGVTQSPTHLIKTRGQQVTLRCSSQSGHNTVSWYQQALGQGPQFIFQYYREEENGRGNFPPRFSGLQFPNYSSELNVNALELDDSALYLCASSPGGLAGGPQTGELFFGEGSRLTVL.

This chain connects TRBV7-9 to TRBJ2-1; a weak D match, TRBD1 (6 bases). The CDR3 runs to 17 residues. Germline CDR1 SEHNR, CDR2 FQNEAQ (reference sequence). The V end was cut by 5 bases, the J end by 0 bases, with 17 bases between. The CDR3 spells CASSAAGGKNSYNEQFF. Written as DNA, the CDR3 is TGTGCCAGCAGCGCAGCTGGGGGCAAAAACTCCTACAATGAGCAGTTCTTC.

This clone was counted once. The chain has TRBV6-6 and TRBJ2-5; D not certain. The CDR3 length is 11 residues. CDR1 is MNHNY and CDR2 is SVGAGI in the germline V gene (reference sequence). Trimming removed 9 bases from V and 0 bases from J, with 5 bases in between. Here the CDR3 reads CASSYQETQYF. In DNA form, the CDR3 reads TGTGCCAGTAGCTACCAAGAGACCCAGTACTTC.

This clone appeared a few times. CDR3 amino acids: CSVGQGTRGAGELFF. The CDR3 coding sequence is TGCAGCGTAGGACAGGGGACCAGAGGCGCCGGGGAGCTGTTTTTT. The rearrangement uses TRBV29-1 and TRBJ2-2; 9 nucleotides agree with TRBD1. Germline CDR1 reads SQVTM; CDR2 reads ANQGSEA. This CDR3 contains 15 residues. Losses at the gene ends were 6 bases for V and 6 bases for J; bases not matched to a gene: 11.

The chain combines TRBV7-9 with TRBJ2-1; TRBD1 matches 8 bases. In germline, CDR1 is SEHNR, CDR2 FQNEAQ (reference sequence). V trimming: 4 bases; J trimming: 0 bases; junction bases outside the gene matches: 11. The CDR3 consists of 18 residues. CDR3 nucleotide sequence: TGTGCCAGCAGCTCCAATAAAGGGGACAGGTACTCCTACAATGAGCAGTTCTTC. The encoded protein is CASSSNKGDRYSYNEQFF.

The rearrangement uses TRBV9 and TRBJ1-5; unclear D gene. Trimming pared 4 bases from V and 11 bases from J, leaving 10 bases between. Germline lookup yields CDR1 SGDLS and CDR2 YYNGEE. The CDR3 has 11 amino acids. DNA of the CDR3: TGTGCCAGCAGCCCCTCCCAGTCCCAGCATTTT. As protein: CASSPSQSQHF.

Concerning this clone: Additional DNA sequences in this sample encode the identical CDR3. V gene TRBV19 combines with J gene TRBJ2-7; D ambiguous. CDR3 length equals 13 residues. Looked up from germline, CDR1 is LNHDA and CDR2 is SQIVND (reference sequence). V lost 0 bases, J lost 7 bases, and 10 bases lay in between. This CDR3 reads CASSIDRATEQYF. The CDR3 region has the DNA TGTGCCAGTAGTATAGATCGTGCGACAGAGCAGTACTTC.

As to this clone: This is likely an artifact of a read error, given a far larger clone one base away. In nucleotides, the CDR3 is TGCGCCAGCAGCTCTGTGACAGGCTACAATGGGCAGTTCTTC. It specifies CASSSVTGYNGQFF. The chain carries TRBV4-1 and TRBJ2-1, with TRBD1 as a possible D gene (6 bases). This CDR3 has 14 residues. Looked up from germline, CDR1 is MGHRA and CDR2 is YSYEKL.

In the case of this clone: Sequence at one end of the junction differs from germline and may be a read error. V gene TRBV28 combines with J gene TRBJ1-5, with 7 bases that match TRBD1. Germline V CDR1 and CDR2: MDHEN, SYDVKM. The CDR3 spans 15 residues. CDR3 amino acids: CARSSPEGAGQPRHF. The CDR3 DNA follows: TGTGCCCGCAGTTCTCCGGAGGGGGCAGGTCAGCCCCGGCATTTT.

This rearrangement joins TRBV5-6 to TRBJ2-2; 13 bases fit TRBD2. Germline V gives CDR1 SGHDT, CDR2 YYEEEE. Trimming took 5 bases from V and 6 from J; bases not matched to a gene: 4. The CDR3 sequence is 15 residues long. The CDR3 DNA reads TGTGCCAGCAGTTTTGGACTAGCGGGAGCCGGGGAGCTGTTTTTT. Protein product: CASSFGLAGAGELFF.

DNA for the CDR3: TGCGCCAGCAGCGGCTGGGGGGTCACAGATACGCAGTATTTT. This encodes CASSGWGVTDTQYF. The gene calls are TRBV5-1 and TRBJ2-3; weak D call: TRBD2 (6 bases). Germline V gives CDR1 SGHRS, CDR2 YFSETQ. The CDR3 loop spans 14 amino acids. V lost 4 bases to trimming and J lost 2 bases, with 11 bases between them.

This sequence joins TRBV5-5 and TRBJ1-5; tentative D call: TRBD1 (6 bases). Trimming cost V 3 bases and J 0 bases, with 10 bases left between them. Germline V gene lookup returns CDR1 SGHKS and CDR2 YYEKEE (reference sequence). The CDR3 sequence is 15 residues long. For the CDR3, the DNA is TGTGCCAGCAGCTCGACAGGATTTAGCAATCAGCCCCAGCATTTT. As protein: CASSSTGFSNQPQHF.